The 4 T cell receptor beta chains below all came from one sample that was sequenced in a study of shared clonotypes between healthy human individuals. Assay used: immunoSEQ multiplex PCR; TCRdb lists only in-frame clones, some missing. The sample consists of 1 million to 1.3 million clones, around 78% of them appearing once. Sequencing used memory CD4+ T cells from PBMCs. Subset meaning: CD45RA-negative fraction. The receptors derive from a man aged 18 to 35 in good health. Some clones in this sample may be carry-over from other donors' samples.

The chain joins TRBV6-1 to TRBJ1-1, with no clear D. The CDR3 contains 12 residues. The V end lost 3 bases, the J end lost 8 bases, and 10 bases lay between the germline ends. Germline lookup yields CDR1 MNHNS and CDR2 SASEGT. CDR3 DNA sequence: TGTGCCAGCAGTGAGCTAGCCTGGGAAGCTTTCTTT. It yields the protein CASSELAWEAFF.

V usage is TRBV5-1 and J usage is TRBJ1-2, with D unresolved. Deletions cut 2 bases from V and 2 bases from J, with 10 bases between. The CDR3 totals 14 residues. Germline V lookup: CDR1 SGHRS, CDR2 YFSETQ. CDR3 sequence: CASSLNTVNYGYTF. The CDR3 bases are TGCGCCAGCAGCTTAAATACAGTGAACTATGGCTACACCTTC.

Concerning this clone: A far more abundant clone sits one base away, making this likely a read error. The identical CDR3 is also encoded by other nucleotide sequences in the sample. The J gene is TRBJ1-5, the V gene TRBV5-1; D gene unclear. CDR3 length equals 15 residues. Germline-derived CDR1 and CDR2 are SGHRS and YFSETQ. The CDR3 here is CASSPGANSNQPQHF. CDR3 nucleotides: TGCGCCAGCAGCCCAGGAGCTAATAGCAATCAGCCCCAGCATTTC. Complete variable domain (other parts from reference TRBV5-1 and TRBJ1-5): KAGVTQTPRYLIKTRGQQVTLSCSPISGHRSVSWYQQTPGQGLQFLFEYFSETQRNKGNFPGRFSGRQFSNSRSEMNVSTLELGDSALYLCASSPGANSNQPQHFGDGTRLSIL.

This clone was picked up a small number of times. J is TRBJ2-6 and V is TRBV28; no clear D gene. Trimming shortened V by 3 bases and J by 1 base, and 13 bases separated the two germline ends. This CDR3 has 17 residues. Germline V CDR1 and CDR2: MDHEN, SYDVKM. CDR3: CASSFRFPTSGANVLTF. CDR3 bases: TGTGCCAGCAGTTTTAGGTTCCCGACTTCTGGGGCCAACGTCCTGACTTTC.